The 5 T cell receptor beta chains below come from one sample, sequenced in a study of identical twins. TCRdb independently ran MiXCR on the 5' RACE reads; one entry per CDR3 protein. The sample yields about 920,000 distinct CDR3 sequences, around 12% seen once. The sample was also linked to a second study, of yellow fever vaccine responses in identical twins.

Material for sequencing was PBMCs. Source of these receptors: a young woman in good health.

This clonotype was seen a few times. This chain links TRBV11-2 with TRBJ2-1; TRBD2 is a possible D gene (6 bases). V was cut by 4 bases and J by 4 bases, with 14 bases left in between. The length of the CDR3 is 15 residues. Germline V gene sequence: CDR1 SGHAT, CDR2 FQNNGV. The CDR3 DNA reads as TGTGCCAGCAGCTCCGGGCGGGAATGGTACAATGAGCAGTTCTTC. It specifies CASSSGREWYNEQFF.

This clonotype appeared many times. This chain joins TRBV20-1 and TRBJ1-2; D ambiguous. V lost 0 bases to trimming and J lost 8 bases, with 10 bases between them. Germline lookup yields CDR1 DFQATT and CDR2 SNEGSKA (reference sequence). CDR3 length equals 12 residues. The CDR3 loop is CSARDDAGGYTF. The CDR3 nucleotides read TGCAGTGCTAGAGATGACGCAGGCGGCTACACCTTC.

This clonotype was counted between two and nine times. This chain's CDR3 is CASSQRGSSTDTQYF. CDR3 coding DNA: TGTGCCAGCAGCCAACGAGGGTCCAGCACAGATACGCAGTATTTT. This chain uses TRBV11-2 with TRBJ2-3, with TRBD2 as a possible D gene (5 bases). Germline values: CDR1 SGHAT, CDR2 FQNNGV. The CDR3 length is 15 residues. V lost 5 bases, J lost 0 bases, and 12 bases lay in between.

Many counts were recorded for this clonotype. This sequence joins TRBV25-1 and TRBJ2-1; 12 bases fit TRBD2. Unmatched junction bases numbered 15, after V lost 5 bases and J lost 4 bases. The germline gives CDR1 MGHDK, CDR2 SYGVNS. The CDR3 is made up of 19 amino acids. Here the CDR3 DNA reads TGTGCCAGCAGTCGCCTAGCGGGGGGGCAGAAGCCGGGGTACAATGAGCAGTTCTTC. Residues: CASSRLAGGQKPGYNEQFF.

This clonotype was counted between two and nine times. The genes are TRBV12-3 or TRBV12-4 and TRBJ2-1, with 8 bases lining up with TRBD1. This CDR3 spans 14 amino acids. Trimming at V came to 4 bases and at J to 6 bases, leaving 5 bases not matched to a gene. CDR3 coding DNA: TGTGCCAGCAGTTCAAGACAGGGGCTCAATGAGCAGTTCTTC. Translation gives CASSSRQGLNEQFF.